What follows are 20 T cell receptor beta chains derived from one specimen sequenced in a study of T cells in Graves' hyperthyroidism and ophthalmopathy. Amplified regions were TCR beta CDR3 sequences from RNA transcripts. When the TCR CDR3 underwent first-round RT-PCR, the HTBI primer set was used. TCRdb redid the calling of the multiplex PCR reads with MiXCR, one entry per CDR3 protein. The data show about 400,000 distinct CDR3 sequences, with around 13% seen just once and 5% to 6% held by the top ten. The sequencing input was blood. These receptors originate from a woman between 18 and 30 years old with Graves' hyperthyroidism.

This clonotype showed up just a few times. The J gene is TRBJ2-7, the V gene TRBV20-1; D might be TRBD2 (6 bases). This CDR3 has 15 residues. The germline CDR1 and CDR2 sequences are DFQATT and SNEGSKA (reference sequence). The ends were cut back, 0 bases at V and 4 bases at J, with 16 bases in the middle. CDR3 residues: CSARDYQGREYEQYF. The CDR3 nucleotides read TGCAGTGCTAGAGATTATCAAGGGCGGGAATACGAGCAGTACTTC.

The chain uses TRBV9 and TRBJ2-7; possibly TRBD1 or TRBD2 for D (6 bases each). The CDR3 loop spans 15 amino acids. The ends were cut back, 0 bases at V and 8 bases at J, with 18 bases in the middle. Germline V gene data show CDR1 as SGDLS and CDR2 as YYNGEE. The CDR3 loop reads CASSVGGGSKSKQYF. The CDR3 bases are TGTGCCAGCAGCGTAGGAGGGGGGAGTAAGTCCAAGCAGTACTTC.

This clonotype was picked up a small number of times. The V gene is TRBV12-3 or TRBV12-4, the J gene TRBJ2-2; D unresolved. The CDR3 spans 12 residues. V was cut by 3 bases and J by 6 bases, with 5 bases left in between. In DNA form, the CDR3 reads TGTGCCAGCAGTTTCCCCCCCGGGGAGCTGTTTTTT. Translating gives CASSFPPGELFF.

The rearrangement links TRBV19 to TRBJ2-2; possibly TRBD2 for D (6 bases). The CDR3 covers 14 residues. The V and J ends lost 5 bases and 0 bases respectively, with 7 bases between them. Per germline, CDR1 LNHDA and CDR2 SQIVND (reference sequence). The CDR3 protein is CASSAGPNTGELFF. As DNA, the CDR3 is TGTGCCAGTAGTGCGGGACCGAACACCGGGGAGCTGTTTTTT.

This clonotype has a handful of counts. The rearrangement uses TRBV4-1 and TRBJ2-4; D perhaps matches TRBD1 (6 bases). The CDR3 length is 17 residues. Germline CDR1 reads MGHRA; CDR2 reads YSYEKL. Trimming removed 4 bases from V and 0 bases from J, with 16 bases in between. CDR3 residues: CASSPDPGALAKNIQYF. As DNA, the CDR3 is TGCGCCAGCAGCCCAGATCCAGGGGCATTAGCCAAAAACATTCAGTACTTC.

This clonotype was seen a few times. The J gene is TRBJ1-1, the V gene TRBV6-1; a weak D match, TRBD1 (5 bases). The CDR3 extends over 15 amino acids. Trimming removed 5 bases from V and 2 bases from J, with 15 bases in between. In germline, CDR1 is MNHNS, CDR2 SASEGT. The CDR3 DNA reads TGTGCCAGCAGTTCCCCCTGGGGGGGAAACACTGAAGCTTTCTTT. Translating gives CASSSPWGGNTEAFF.

The rearrangement links TRBV30 to TRBJ2-7; D gene uncertain. In germline, CDR1 is GTSNPN, CDR2 SVGIG (reference sequence). V was pared by 1 base and J by 3 bases, with 10 bases between. The CDR3 is 13 amino acids. Written as DNA, the CDR3 is TGTGCCTGGAGTGGGGGTTTAGGCTACGAGCAGTACTTC. It is translated as CAWSGGLGYEQYF.

This chain links TRBV4-1 with TRBJ1-5; D remains ambiguous. CDR3 size: 13 residues. V was trimmed by 0 bases and J by 7 bases, leaving 7 bases between them. From germline, CDR1 is MGHRA and CDR2 YSYEKL. The CDR3 region has the DNA TGCGCCAGCAGCCAAGAGGAATTCCAGCCCCAGCATTTT. Its protein product is CASSQEEFQPQHF.

This clonotype occurred many times. The rearrangement joins TRBV12-3 or TRBV12-4 to TRBJ1-5; tentative D call: TRBD1 (5 bases). Deletions cut 3 bases from V and 4 bases from J, with 16 bases between. The CDR3 loop spans 16 amino acids. In nucleotides, the CDR3 is TGTGCCAGCAGTTTTATAAGGGGAAATGGAAATCAGCCCCAGCATTTT. It specifies CASSFIRGNGNQPQHF.

Concerning this clonotype: This clone may be a read error of a much larger clone one base away. The rearrangement links TRBV7-3 to TRBJ2-5; 8 bases agree with TRBD2. This CDR3 has 14 amino acids. The germline gives CDR1 SGHTA, CDR2 FQGTGA. CDR3 region: CASSLSGSWETQCF. CDR3 bases: TGTGCCAGCAGTCTCAGCGGGAGTTGGGAGACCCAGTGCTTC.

This clonotype was picked up many times. V usage is TRBV5-1 and J usage is TRBJ1-1, with D perhaps TRBD1 (6 bases). Per germline, CDR1 SGHRS and CDR2 YFSETQ. V was clipped by 3 bases and J by 0 bases, with 12 bases between them. CDR3 size: 15 residues. The CDR3 bases are TGCGCCAGCAGCTCGACGGCAGGGGTGAACACTGAAGCTTTCTTT. Amino acid sequence: CASSSTAGVNTEAFF.

This clonotype was picked up many times. The chain is built from TRBV6-1 and TRBJ2-2; D might be TRBD1 (8 bases). The CDR3 runs 16 residues. Looked up from germline, CDR1 is MNHNS and CDR2 is SASEGT. The V and J ends lost 4 bases and 5 bases respectively, with 17 bases between them. CDR3 sequence: CASSAFDRGGTGELFF. The DNA of the CDR3 is TGTGCCAGCAGTGCATTCGACAGGGGAGGGACCGGGGAGCTGTTTTTT.

The chain joins TRBV9 to TRBJ2-2; TRBD1 is a possible D gene (7 bases). The germline V and J ends were trimmed by 3 bases and 5 bases, with 14 bases remaining between them. CDR1 and CDR2 from the germline V gene are SGDLS and YYNGEE. The CDR3 covers 15 residues. CDR3 region: CASSANRGGTGELFF. The CDR3 DNA reads TGTGCCAGCAGCGCCAACAGGGGAGGTACCGGGGAGCTGTTTTTT.

This clonotype was observed at least ten times. DNA of the CDR3: TGCAGTGCCAGGACAGGCAGCTATGGCTACACCTTC. It translates to CSARTGSYGYTF. The gene calls are TRBV20-1 and TRBJ1-2; 7 bases fit TRBD1. Germline V gene sequence: CDR1 DFQATT, CDR2 SNEGSKA (reference sequence). The ends lost 6 bases at V and 4 bases at J; junction bases unmatched: 5. The CDR3 is 12 residues long.

This clonotype came up many times. J is TRBJ2-3 and V is TRBV11-2; D may be TRBD2 (5 bases). The germline gives CDR1 SGHAT, CDR2 FQNNGV. With 0 bases removed from V and 0 bases from J, the gap between germline ends came to 16 bases. The CDR3 runs to 18 residues. Here the CDR3 reads CASSLEGQWRASTDTQYF. The CDR3 region has the DNA TGTGCCAGCAGCTTAGAGGGTCAGTGGCGGGCTAGCACAGATACGCAGTATTTT.

The chain uses TRBV20-1 and TRBJ2-3; 13 bases align to TRBD2. The CDR3 covers 15 residues. Germline V CDR1 and CDR2: DFQATT, SNEGSKA (reference sequence). The V gene end was trimmed by 4 bases and the J gene end by 0 bases; junction bases not matched to a gene: 1. The CDR3 protein is CSATGLAGSTDTQYF. CDR3 sequence (DNA): TGCAGTGCTACGGGACTAGCGGGGAGCACAGATACGCAGTATTTT.

In its sample, this clonotype was seen many times. V usage is TRBV5-1 and J usage is TRBJ1-1; no firm D call. Trimming took off 4 bases at V and 8 bases at J, with 18 bases between the two ends. This CDR3 spans 14 amino acids. Germline CDR1 SGHRS, CDR2 YFSETQ. The CDR3 is CASSPSGRVGEAFF. For the CDR3, the DNA is TGCGCCAGCAGCCCCAGTGGGAGGGTAGGGGAAGCTTTCTTT.

This clonotype was counted at least ten times. The V and J genes are TRBV15 and TRBJ1-1, with no clear D. CDR3 length: 15 residues. Germline V gene data show CDR1 as LNHNV and CDR2 as YYDKDF (reference sequence). The V and J ends lost 0 bases and 4 bases respectively, with 12 bases between them. The CDR3 coding sequence is TGTGCCACCAGCAGAGATCTCGGCAGGACCACTGAAGCTTTCTTT. It specifies CATSRDLGRTTEAFF.

The V and J genes are TRBV5-4 and TRBJ2-5, with TRBD1 matching 7 bases. From germline, CDR1 is SGHNT and CDR2 YYREEE (reference sequence). CDR3 length: 14 amino acids. J lost 2 bases, V lost 4 bases, and 5 bases had no gene match. DNA of the CDR3: TGTGCCAGCAGCAGAGACAGGGTTCAAGAGACCCAGTACTTC. This sequence encodes CASSRDRVQETQYF.

The sample holds many counts of this clonotype. The V gene is TRBV29-1, the J gene TRBJ2-1; 10 nucleotides match TRBD2. CDR3 length equals 15 residues. V lost 3 bases to trimming and J lost 6 bases; unmatched junction nucleotides: 8. CDR1 and CDR2 from the germline V gene are SQVTM and ANQGSEA. CDR3 sequence (DNA): TGCAGCGTTGACCGGAGCGGGAGGGCCTTCAATGAGCAGTTCTTC. It is translated as CSVDRSGRAFNEQFF.